This T cell receptor beta chain was sequenced for a study of vaccination effects on CD4 cells after COVID-19. About this clone itself: What it binds is unknown.

With 2 bases clipped from V and 0 bases from J, the junction kept 2 bases outside the gene matches. The CDR3 has 15 residues. Germline V gives CDR1 MNHNS, CDR2 SASEGT. Using immunoSEQ multiplex PCR, the repertoire was profiled, and TCRdb retains in-frame clones only, with some absent. The sample consists of some 30,000 clones, roughly 63% of them appearing once. Under the ViraFEST assay, PBMC were stimulated with viral peptide pools so that antigen-specific CD4+ T cells expanded. Sequencing was performed afterwards. Between days 9 and 11 of culture, CD4+ T cells were separated out. Two doses of BNT162b2 or mRNA-1273 vaccine were administered to participants. The authors replaced half the medium with IL-2 medium on days 3 and 7. Overall study results and limits: Convalescent patients were scarce in the study, and it lacked early post-infection timepoints. In the late period after vaccination, infection- and vaccine-induced clones contracted markedly.

The receptor comes from a human donor who received a COVID-19 vaccine. The J gene is TRBJ2-7, the V gene TRBV6-1, with TRBD2 matching over 9 bases. Sequenced material: CD4+ T cells from PBMCs cultured with SARS-CoV-2 spike peptides, taken after COVID-19 vaccination. This CDR3 reads CASSELAGSSYEQYF. CDR3 coding DNA: TGTGCCAGCAGTGAACTAGCGGGGAGCTCCTACGAGCAGTACTTC.